This entry lists 28 T cell receptor beta chains sequenced from one sample in a study of blood T cells in healthy people across ages. Next came a second PCR, run for roughly 6 to 11 cycles, which used a sample-barcoded 5' primer along with a J-beta primer mix. TCRdb called the 5' RACE reads again in MiXCR, with one record for every CDR3 protein. The top ten clones hold approximately 17% of a sample with 850,000 to 1,300,000 distinct CDR3 sequences, over 35% of them seen once. The sequencing input was blood. All receptors derive from a woman aged 60-75 years in good health.

The chain combines TRBV20-1 with TRBJ2-5, with 10 nucleotides matching TRBD2. The CDR3 consists of 17 residues. The germline V gene has CDR1 DFQATT and CDR2 SNEGSKA (reference sequence). Trimming took 5 bases from V and 0 from J; bases not matched to a gene: 12. CDR3: CSAGWASGSLYQETQYF. DNA for the CDR3: TGCAGTGCTGGGTGGGCTAGCGGGAGCCTGTACCAAGAGACCCAGTACTTC.

The chain combines TRBV5-6 with TRBJ2-7, with 9 bases identical to TRBD1. The CDR3 extends over 14 amino acids. Germline V gene lookup returns CDR1 SGHDT and CDR2 YYEEEE. V shed 3 bases, J shed 4 bases, and the junction held 5 bases outside the gene matches. In DNA, the CDR3 is TGTGCCAGCAGCTCGACAGGGGGATGGTACGAGCAGTACTTC. It specifies CASSSTGGWYEQYF.

Only a few counts were recorded for this clonotype. The V gene is TRBV13, the J gene TRBJ1-1; TRBD1 matches at 9 bases. V lost 5 bases, J lost 4 bases, and 5 bases stayed unmatched. This CDR3 contains 14 residues. Germline lookup yields CDR1 PRHDT and CDR2 FYEKMQ (reference sequence). CDR3 nucleotides: TGTGCCAGCAGCACCCGGACAGGGGTCACTGAAGCTTTCTTT. It translates to CASSTRTGVTEAFF.

This clonotype has at least ten counts. V and J are TRBV29-1 and TRBJ2-7; 11 nucleotides line up with TRBD1. Unmatched junction bases numbered 5, after V lost 0 bases and J lost 4 bases. The CDR3 contains 15 residues. Germline V lookup: CDR1 SQVTM, CDR2 ANQGSEA. The CDR3 DNA reads as TGCAGCGTTGAAGACCCGGACAGGGGGCTTTACGAGCAGTACTTC. Its protein is CSVEDPDRGLYEQYF.

V and J are TRBV18 and TRBJ2-4; no reliable D call. The CDR3 runs to 14 residues. V was shortened by 2 bases and J by 7 bases, with 12 bases between the two germline ends. Germline CDR1 is KGHSH and CDR2 is LQKENI. In DNA, the CDR3 is TGTGCCAGCTCACCAGGGCCGGACGGGAACATTCAGTACTTC. This sequence encodes CASSPGPDGNIQYF.

This chain joins TRBV5-1 and TRBJ2-5; TRBD2 aligns across 7 bases. Germline trimming cut 1 base from V and 3 bases from J; bases unmatched to any gene: 6. The germline V gene has CDR1 SGHRS and CDR2 YFSETQ. The CDR3 length is 15 residues. The CDR3 spells CASSLSSGTKETQYF. Written as DNA, the CDR3 is TGCGCCAGCAGCTTGTCGAGCGGGACTAAAGAGACCCAGTACTTC.

V usage is TRBV7-3 and J usage is TRBJ2-1, with D perhaps matching TRBD2 (5 bases). Germline V gene data show CDR1 as SGHTA and CDR2 as FQGTGA. CDR3 length equals 14 residues. V was pared by 5 bases and J by 9 bases, with 17 bases between. The CDR3 region has the DNA TGTGCCAGCAGCCCAACCACTAGAAACGGTGAGCAGTTCTTC. Its protein product is CASSPTTRNGEQFF.

In the case of this clonotype: A much larger clone lies a single base off, so this may be a read error. The rearrangement uses TRBV10-3 and TRBJ2-5; D is possibly TRBD1 or TRBD2 (6 bases each). V was cut by 8 bases and J by 5 bases, with 18 bases left in between. Germline loops: CDR1 ENHRY, CDR2 SYGVKD. The CDR3 runs to 14 residues. The CDR3 DNA follows: TGTGCCATCGCTTTGCAGGGGACTGGCGAGACCCAGTACTTC. This gives the protein CAIALQGTGETQYF.

CDR3 protein: CASSYSSIPPDEQFF. CDR3 DNA: TGTGCCAGCAGTTACTCGAGTATCCCCCCGGATGAGCAGTTCTTC. V usage is TRBV6-2 or TRBV6-3 and J usage is TRBJ2-1; D unresolved. The CDR3 covers 15 residues. Germline V lookup: CDR1 MNHEY, CDR2 SVGEGT. Trimming took 0 bases from V and 8 from J, leaving 14 bases between them.

The CDR3 nucleotides read TGTGCCAGCTATTCCCCTGGGGATCAGCCCCAGCATTTT. Translating it yields CASYSPGDQPQHF. The V gene is TRBV6-6, the J gene TRBJ1-5; D is undetermined. CDR1 is MNHNY and CDR2 is SVGAGI in the germline V gene (reference sequence). Trimming pared 8 bases from V and 5 bases from J, leaving 13 bases between. The CDR3 spans 13 residues.

V usage is TRBV21-1 and J usage is TRBJ2-7; the table's D call TRBD1 went unverified against the DNA. TRBV21-1 is deemed a pseudogene. This CDR3 comprises 15 residues. In DNA, the CDR3 is TGTGCCAGCAGCACTCCGGGACAGGGTTCCCACGAGCAGTACTTC. Its translation is CASSTPGQGSHEQYF.

The rearrangement uses TRBV15 and TRBJ2-1; D remains unclear. CDR3 length: 16 residues. The germline V and J ends were trimmed by 0 bases and 5 bases, with 14 bases remaining between them. Germline CDR1 LNHNV, CDR2 YYDKDF (reference sequence). In nucleotides, the CDR3 is TGTGCCACCAGCAGAGAGTACGGTGGTTTACACAATGAGCAGTTCTTC. Protein product: CATSREYGGLHNEQFF. The variable domain in full, with the rest retrieved from reference TRBV15 and TRBJ2-1, is DAMVIQNPRYQVTQFGKPVTLSCSQTLNHNVMYWYQQKSSQAPKLLFHYYDKDFNNEADTPDNFQSRRPNTSFCFLDIRSPGLGDTAMYLCATSREYGGLHNEQFFGPGTRLTVL.

This clonotype showed up just a few times. The chain carries TRBV27 and TRBJ2-7; TRBD2 matches 10 bases. Germline V gene sequence: CDR1 MNHEY, CDR2 SMNVEV (reference sequence). The CDR3 runs 17 residues. With 3 bases clipped from V and 4 bases from J, the junction kept 12 bases outside the gene matches. CDR3 sequence (DNA): TGTGCCAGCAGTTTCTGGACTAGCGGTCCTAGGGCGTACGAGCAGTACTTC. Translation gives CASSFWTSGPRAYEQYF.

This rearrangement joins TRBV6-6 to TRBJ1-1; 7 bases align to TRBD1. This CDR3 contains 14 residues. CDR1 is MNHNY and CDR2 is SVGAGI in the germline V gene (reference sequence). Trimming at V came to 6 bases and at J to 5 bases, leaving 9 bases not matched to a gene. The CDR3 loop reads CASSGQVGRTEAFF. The CDR3, as DNA: TGTGCCAGCAGCGGACAGGTGGGAAGAACTGAAGCTTTCTTT.

The CDR3 region is CASSPGAGAYGYTF. CDR3 in DNA: TGTGCCAGCAGCCCCGGGGCCGGAGCCTATGGCTACACCTTC. The chain employs TRBV7-9 and TRBJ1-2; the D gene is possibly TRBD1 (5 bases). This CDR3 comprises 14 residues. V lost 5 bases, J lost 4 bases, and 14 bases lay in between. Germline-derived CDR1 and CDR2 are SEHNR and FQNEAQ (reference sequence).

This clonotype has a handful of counts. This sequence joins TRBV20-1 and TRBJ1-5, with D perhaps TRBD1 (6 bases). Germline CDR1 reads DFQATT; CDR2 reads SNEGSKA (reference sequence). Between the trimmed V and J ends, which lost 5 bases and 5 bases, there was a span of 19 bases. The CDR3 has 15 residues. CDR3 in amino acids: CSAYGGRGFDQPQHF. CDR3 sequence (DNA): TGCAGTGCTTACGGGGGGCGCGGGTTCGATCAGCCCCAGCATTTT.

This sequence joins TRBV30 and TRBJ1-2; D possibly corresponds to TRBD1 (6 bases). Trimming stripped 7 bases from V and 6 bases from J, with 30 bases between. The CDR3 extends over 17 amino acids. CDR1 and CDR2 (germline): GTSNPN, SVGIG (reference sequence). CDR3 sequence reads: CASDLLPGHLNGHGYTF. The DNA of the CDR3 is TGTGCCTCGGACCTACTTCCGGGACACCTAAACGGACATGGCTACACCTTC.

This clonotype has a count of ten or more. The chain has TRBV29-1 and TRBJ1-2, with 10 bases aligning to TRBD1. CDR1 SQVTM and CDR2 ANQGSEA come from the germline V gene. The CDR3 consists of 11 residues. With 8 bases clipped from V and 6 bases from J, the junction kept 3 bases outside the gene matches. CDR3 loop: CSSGTGDGYTF. The CDR3 bases are TGCAGCTCCGGGACAGGGGATGGCTACACCTTC.

The gene calls are TRBV10-3 and TRBJ1-2; weak D call: TRBD1 (6 bases). Germline V gives CDR1 ENHRY, CDR2 SYGVKD. The CDR3 has 12 amino acids. With 3 bases removed from V and 8 bases from J, the gap between germline ends came to 10 bases. CDR3 nucleotides: TGTGCCATCAGTGACTGGGGACACGGCTACACCTTC. Its protein is CAISDWGHGYTF.

The V and J genes are TRBV5-1 and TRBJ2-4; D uncertain. Trimming removed 4 bases from V and 6 bases from J, with 11 bases in between. Looked up from germline, CDR1 is SGHRS and CDR2 is YFSETQ. The CDR3 consists of 13 residues. The CDR3 protein is CASSMPTGNIQYF. DNA for the CDR3: TGCGCCAGCAGCATGCCCACGGGAAACATTCAGTACTTC.

The chain couples TRBV29-1 to TRBJ2-7, with 8 bases matching TRBD2. This CDR3 spans 15 amino acids. From germline, CDR1 is SQVTM and CDR2 ANQGSEA. V was clipped by 4 bases and J by 0 bases; unmatched bases: 8. The DNA for the CDR3 is TGCAGCGTTGGGGGGGGCGGGACTAGCTCCTACGAGCAGTACTTC. Its translation: CSVGGGGTSSYEQYF.

As regards this clonotype: A read error is possible here, since a much larger clone lies one base away. The V and J genes are TRBV20-1 and TRBJ2-1, with D possibly being TRBD1 (5 bases). CDR3 size: 16 residues. Germline V CDR1 and CDR2: DFQATT, SNEGSKA (reference sequence). CDR3 sequence reads: CSADAFGAGEGNGQFF. The CDR3 DNA reads as TGCAGTGCTGACGCCTTTGGGGCTGGAGAAGGCAATGGGCAGTTCTTC.

The chain couples TRBV13 to TRBJ2-6, with 8 bases that match TRBD2. Germline CDR1 reads PRHDT; CDR2 reads FYEKMQ (reference sequence). The CDR3 totals 19 residues. Trimming took 4 bases from V and 0 from J; bases not matched to a gene: 11. CDR3 DNA sequence: TGTGCCAGCAGCTCCGGCCTAACTAGCGGATACTCTGGGGCCAACGTCCTGACTTTC. It specifies CASSSGLTSGYSGANVLTF.

This clonotype was seen a handful of times. The chain links TRBV4-1 to TRBJ2-7; 7 bases agree with TRBD1. There are 17 residues in the CDR3. Unmatched junction bases numbered 17, after V lost 3 bases and J lost 6 bases. CDR1 and CDR2 (germline): MGHRA, YSYEKL. As DNA, the CDR3 is TGCGCCAGCAGCCACCCTCGGGAAGGGGGCGTAAAGGTCGAGCAGTACTTC. Translated, it gives CASSHPREGGVKVEQYF.

This chain uses TRBV27 with TRBJ2-7, with a weak D call TRBD2 (5 bases). Trimming left V 6 bases short and J 5 bases short, with 14 bases between. The CDR3 is 13 residues long. CDR1 is MNHEY, CDR2 SMNVEV, per germline (reference sequence). The CDR3 coding sequence is TGTGCCAGCAGAGAGGGAGTGAGGAACGAGCAGTACTTC. As protein: CASREGVRNEQYF.

On this clonotype: The junction departs from the called germline gene at one end, perhaps through a read error. J is TRBJ2-5 and V is TRBV6-5, with 12 bases fitting TRBD2. The CDR3 is 14 residues long. CDR1 is MNHEY, CDR2 SVGAGI, per germline. The CDR3 DNA reads TGTGCCGGTCTACTAGCGGGAGGACAAGAGACCCGGTACTTC. It encodes CAGLLAGGQETRYF.

The genes are TRBV4-1 and TRBJ2-1; 10 bases are a match to TRBD2. V trimming: 0 bases; J trimming: 0 bases; junction bases outside the gene matches: 8. Germline values: CDR1 MGHRA, CDR2 YSYEKL. The CDR3 is 19 residues long. CDR3 DNA sequence: TGCGCCAGCAGCCAAGATGGGGGTGCTAGCGGGAGCTCCTACAATGAGCAGTTCTTC. This encodes CASSQDGGASGSSYNEQFF.

This clonotype was observed a few times. The rearrangement links TRBV6-1 to TRBJ2-5; 8 bases line up with TRBD2. CDR3 size: 14 residues. Germline V gene sequence: CDR1 MNHNS, CDR2 SASEGT. V was pared by 6 bases and J by 2 bases, with 5 bases of the junction left unmatched. This CDR3 is CASRVAGKQETQYF. CDR3 DNA: TGTGCCAGCAGGGTAGCGGGAAAACAAGAGACCCAGTACTTC.